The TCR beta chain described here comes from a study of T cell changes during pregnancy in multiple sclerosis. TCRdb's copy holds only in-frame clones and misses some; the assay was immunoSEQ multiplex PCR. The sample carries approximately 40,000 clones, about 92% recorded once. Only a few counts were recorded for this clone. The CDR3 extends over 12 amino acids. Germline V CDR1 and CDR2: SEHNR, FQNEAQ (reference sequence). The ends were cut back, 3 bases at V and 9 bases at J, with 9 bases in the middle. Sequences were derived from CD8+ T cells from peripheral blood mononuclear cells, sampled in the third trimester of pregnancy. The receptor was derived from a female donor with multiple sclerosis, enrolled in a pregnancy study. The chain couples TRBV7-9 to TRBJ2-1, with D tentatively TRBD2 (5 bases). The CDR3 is CASSFFRGEQFF. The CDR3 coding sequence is TGTGCCAGCAGCTTTTTTCGGGGTGAGCAGTTCTTC. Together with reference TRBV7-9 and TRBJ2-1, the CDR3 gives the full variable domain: DTGVSQNPRHKITKRGQNVTFRCDPISEHNRLYWYRQTLGQGPEFLTYFQNEAQLEKSRLLSDRFSAERPKGSFSTLEIQRTEQGDSAMYLCASSFFRGEQFFGPGTRLTVL.